What follows describes a single T cell receptor beta chain. The antigen is undetermined. This record comes from a study of blood T cells in healthy people across ages. Study-level results: With donor CMV status unknown, expanded clonotype changes were possibly confounded. Whereas aged donors had fewer naive CD4+ cells, long-lived donors had more of them and higher diversity.

Per sample, extraction of total RNA gave at least 6 micrograms in every case. Then a second PCR, running roughly 6 to 11 cycles, was carried out with a sample-barcoded 5' primer and a J-beta primer mix. A template-switch adaptor that had 12 random nucleotides put a tag on each cDNA molecule. Via MiXCR, TCRdb re-called the 5' RACE reads, giving one row per CDR3 protein. The sample consists of hundreds of thousands of distinct CDR3 sequences, approximately 49% of them appearing once. Trimming took 0 bases from V and 11 from J; bases not matched to a gene: 11. Germline-derived CDR1 and CDR2 are MGHRA and YSYEKL. This CDR3 is 15 amino acids long.

The gene calls are TRBV4-1 and TRBJ2-3, with 7 bases matching TRBD2. The specimen sequenced was blood. This clonotype was obtained from a man aged 30 to 39 in good health. This chain's CDR3 is CASSQEGAGTGGQYF. CDR3 nucleotide sequence: TGCGCCAGCAGCCAAGAAGGGGCGGGGACGGGGGGGCAGTATTTT.